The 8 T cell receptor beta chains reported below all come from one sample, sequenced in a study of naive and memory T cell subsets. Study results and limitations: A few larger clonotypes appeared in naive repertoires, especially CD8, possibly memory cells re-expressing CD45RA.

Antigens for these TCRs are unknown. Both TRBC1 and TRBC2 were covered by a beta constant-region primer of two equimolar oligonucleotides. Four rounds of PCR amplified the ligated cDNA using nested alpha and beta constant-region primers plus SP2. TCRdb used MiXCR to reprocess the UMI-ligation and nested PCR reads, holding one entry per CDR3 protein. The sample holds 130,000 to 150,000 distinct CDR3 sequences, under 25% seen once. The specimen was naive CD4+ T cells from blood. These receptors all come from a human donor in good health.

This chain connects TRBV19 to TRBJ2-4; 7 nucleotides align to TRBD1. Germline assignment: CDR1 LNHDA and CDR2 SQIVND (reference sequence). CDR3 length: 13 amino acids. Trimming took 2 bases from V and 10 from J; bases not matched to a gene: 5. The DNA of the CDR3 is TGTGCCAGTAGTATATACCCGGGACAGATTCAGTACTTC. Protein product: CASSIYPGQIQYF.

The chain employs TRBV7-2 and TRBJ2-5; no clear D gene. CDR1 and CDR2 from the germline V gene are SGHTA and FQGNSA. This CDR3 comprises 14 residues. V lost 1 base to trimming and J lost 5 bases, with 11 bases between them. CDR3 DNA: TGTGCCAGCAGCTTAGGGGGATGGCGGGAGACCCAGTACTTC. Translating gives CASSLGGWRETQYF.

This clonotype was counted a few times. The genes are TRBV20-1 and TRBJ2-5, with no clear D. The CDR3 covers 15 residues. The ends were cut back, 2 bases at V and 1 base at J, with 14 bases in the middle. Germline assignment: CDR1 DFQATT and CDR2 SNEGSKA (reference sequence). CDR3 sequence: CSARRVGTTQETQYF. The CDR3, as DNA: TGCAGTGCTAGACGGGTCGGAACAACCCAAGAGACCCAGTACTTC.

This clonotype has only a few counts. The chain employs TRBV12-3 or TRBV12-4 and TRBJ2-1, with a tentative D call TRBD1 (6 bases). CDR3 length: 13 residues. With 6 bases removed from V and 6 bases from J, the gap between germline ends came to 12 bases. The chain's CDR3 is CASRKGQINEQFF. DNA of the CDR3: TGTGCCAGCAGGAAGGGACAAATCAATGAGCAGTTCTTC.

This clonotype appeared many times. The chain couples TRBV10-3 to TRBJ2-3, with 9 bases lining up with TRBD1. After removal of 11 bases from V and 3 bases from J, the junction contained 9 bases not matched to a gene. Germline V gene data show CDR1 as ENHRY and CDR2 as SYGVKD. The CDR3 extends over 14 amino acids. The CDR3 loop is CALRPGTGTDTQYF. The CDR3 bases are TGTGCCCTCCGTCCCGGGACAGGGACAGATACGCAGTATTTT.

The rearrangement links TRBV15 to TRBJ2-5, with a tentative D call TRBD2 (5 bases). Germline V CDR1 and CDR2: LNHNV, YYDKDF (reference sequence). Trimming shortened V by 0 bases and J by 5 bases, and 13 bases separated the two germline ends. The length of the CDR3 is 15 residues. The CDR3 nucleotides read TGTGCCACCAGCAGAGATCAAAGTGGCGGGGAGACCCAGTACTTC. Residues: CATSRDQSGGETQYF.

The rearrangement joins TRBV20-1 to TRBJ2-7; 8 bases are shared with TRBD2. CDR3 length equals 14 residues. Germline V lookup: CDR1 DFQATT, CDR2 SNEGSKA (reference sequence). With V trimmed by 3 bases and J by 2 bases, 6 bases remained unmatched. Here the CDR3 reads CSARPLAEPYEQYF. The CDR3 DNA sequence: TGCAGTGCTAGGCCACTAGCGGAACCCTACGAGCAGTACTTC.

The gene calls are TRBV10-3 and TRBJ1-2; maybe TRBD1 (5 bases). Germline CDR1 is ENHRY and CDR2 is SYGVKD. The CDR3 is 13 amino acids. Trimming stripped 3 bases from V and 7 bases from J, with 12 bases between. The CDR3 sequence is CAISDREGTGYTF. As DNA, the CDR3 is TGTGCCATCAGTGATCGCGAGGGGACTGGCTACACCTTC.